Following are 28 T cell receptor beta chains from one sample sequenced in a study of blood T cell repertoires in COVID-19. Using immunoSEQ multiplex PCR, the repertoire was profiled, and TCRdb retains in-frame clones only, with some absent. In the table there are some 160,000 clones, under 95% of which are singletons. What was sequenced was peripheral blood. The receptors come from a man aged 18 to 35 with COVID-19, enrolled during active disease.

The genes are TRBV5-6 and TRBJ1-4; 8 nucleotides align to TRBD1. Trimming took 1 base from V and 5 from J; bases not matched to a gene: 13. CDR3 size: 18 residues. Germline V gives CDR1 SGHDT, CDR2 YYEEEE. The CDR3 here is CASSLQLLRQGTNEKLFF. In DNA, the CDR3 is TGTGCCAGCAGCTTGCAACTTCTCCGACAGGGGACCAATGAAAAACTGTTTTTT.

The chain is built from TRBV13 and TRBJ1-5; D is unresolved. This CDR3 has 13 residues. CDR1 is PRHDT, CDR2 FYEKMQ, per germline (reference sequence). V shed 1 base and J shed 6 bases, with 7 bases lying between them. In DNA form, the CDR3 reads TGTGCCAGCAGCTTAGCAGGAATTCAGCCCCAGCATTTT. As protein: CASSLAGIQPQHF.

This clone was detected only once. This chain connects TRBV4-1 to TRBJ2-5; TRBD2 matches at 9 bases. The CDR3 totals 14 residues. Trimming removed 4 bases from V and 5 bases from J; junction bases left unmatched: 5. Germline-derived CDR1 and CDR2 are MGHRA and YSYEKL. DNA of the CDR3: TGCGCCAGCAGCCCCGGCGGGAGGGGTGAGACCCAGTACTTC. Its protein is CASSPGGRGETQYF.

The chain uses TRBV24-1 and TRBJ1-4; the D gene is possibly TRBD1 (6 bases). CDR1 is KGHDR, CDR2 SFDVKD, per germline. V lost 4 bases and J 5 bases, leaving 13 bases between the germline ends. The CDR3 sequence is 15 residues long. CDR3 DNA: TGTGCCACCAGTGACCCGGACAGAGGCAATGAAAAACTGTTTTTT. Its translation: CATSDPDRGNEKLFF.

CDR3: CASRSGSAYEQYF. As DNA, the CDR3 is TGTGCCAGCCGATCAGGCTCCGCCTACGAGCAGTACTTC. The chain employs TRBV7-8 and TRBJ2-7; D unclear. In germline, CDR1 is SGHVS, CDR2 FQNEAQ. Trimming left V 8 bases short and J 2 bases short, with 13 bases between. This CDR3 comprises 13 residues. Drawing the rest from reference TRBV7-8 and TRBJ2-7, the complete variable domain is GAGVSQSPRYKVAKRGQDVALRCDPISGHVSLFWYQQALGQGPEFLTYFQNEAQLDKSGLPSDRFFAERPEGSVSTLKIQRTQQEDSAVYLCASRSGSAYEQYFGPGTRLTVT.

The chain recombines TRBV6-5 with TRBJ1-5; the match to TRBD1 covers 7 bases. This CDR3 spans 13 amino acids. Germline CDR1 MNHEY, CDR2 SVGAGI. J was trimmed by 5 bases and V by 7 bases; bases with no gene match: 5. The CDR3 sequence is CASKGTAHQPQHF. The CDR3 DNA follows: TGTGCCAGCAAAGGGACAGCCCATCAGCCCCAGCATTTT.

The chain's CDR3 is CATSDPGQGGTQYF. CDR3 in DNA: TGTGCCACCAGTGACCCTGGACAGGGAGGGACCCAGTACTTC. The chain is built from TRBV24-1 and TRBJ2-5; 8 bases fit TRBD1. After removal of 4 bases from V and 7 bases from J, the junction contained 7 bases not matched to a gene. The length of the CDR3 is 14 residues. Germline V CDR1 and CDR2: KGHDR, SFDVKD.

This chain uses TRBV3-1 (or the pseudogene TRBV3-2) with TRBJ2-3; possible D gene TRBD2, 5 bases. V gave up 2 bases and J gave up 4 bases, with 7 bases separating them. The CDR3 runs to 13 residues. Germline loops: CDR1 LGHDT, CDR2 YNNKEL (reference sequence). The CDR3 DNA follows: TGTGCCAGCAGCCAACTAGCTGCAGATACGCAGTATTTT. Translation gives CASSQLAADTQYF.

The chain employs TRBV2 and TRBJ2-2, with TRBD2 matching 13 bases. Germline loops: CDR1 SNHLY, CDR2 FYNNEI. The CDR3 has 15 amino acids. V shed 6 bases and J 5 bases; nucleotides not matched to a gene: 3. The CDR3 reads CASRGLAGRTGELFF. The CDR3 bases are TGTGCCAGCAGGGGACTAGCGGGACGTACCGGGGAGCTGTTTTTT.

This clone was picked up one time. The chain links TRBV19 to TRBJ2-7, with D possibly matching TRBD1 (5 bases). The CDR3 has 15 amino acids. CDR1 and CDR2 (germline): LNHDA, SQIVND (reference sequence). V dropped 0 bases and J dropped 3 bases, with 12 bases sitting between them. The CDR3 region is CASSIDEAGNYEQYF. CDR3 sequence (DNA): TGTGCCAGTAGTATAGATGAGGCAGGGAACTACGAGCAGTACTTC.

The chain is built from TRBV7-2 and TRBJ2-7; 12 bases are shared with TRBD2. V dropped 6 bases and J dropped 7; count of bases not matched to a gene: 13. Germline values: CDR1 SGHTA, CDR2 FQGNSA. This CDR3 comprises 16 residues. CDR3 DNA sequence: TGTGCCAGCAGGTCTAGCGGGAGGGCCCCCGCCGGGGAGCAGTACTTC. It translates to CASRSSGRAPAGEQYF. Full variable domain (outside the CDR3, taken from reference TRBV7-2 and TRBJ2-7): GAGVSQSPSNKVTEKGKDVELRCDPISGHTALYWYRQSLGQGLEFLIYFQGNSAPDKSGLPSDRFSAERTGGSVSTLTIQRTQQEDSAVYLCASRSSGRAPAGEQYFGPGTRLTVT.

This chain uses TRBV11-2 with TRBJ2-4; TRBD1 agrees at 8 bases. With 6 bases clipped from V and 3 bases from J, the junction kept 13 bases outside the gene matches. This CDR3 has 17 amino acids. Germline V gene data show CDR1 as SGHAT and CDR2 as FQNNGV. The CDR3 sequence is CASSSLAGGKDKNIQYF. The CDR3 DNA follows: TGTGCCAGCAGTTCCCTCGCAGGGGGCAAGGACAAAAACATTCAGTACTTC.

This clone was observed a single time. V is TRBV2 and J is TRBJ1-5; D is unclear. The CDR3 runs 15 residues. Germline CDR1 and CDR2: SNHLY and FYNNEI. The germline V and J ends were trimmed by 3 bases and 3 bases, with 12 bases remaining between them. CDR3 region: CASSEAPGSNQPQHF. DNA for the CDR3: TGTGCCAGCAGTGAGGCGCCCGGGTCCAATCAGCCCCAGCATTTT.

This clone was seen only once. V gene TRBV5-5 combines with J gene TRBJ2-3, with 7 bases identical to TRBD1. V dropped 4 bases and J dropped 4; count of bases not matched to a gene: 12. Germline loops: CDR1 SGHKS, CDR2 YYEKEE (reference sequence). CDR3 length equals 16 residues. This CDR3 is CASSPQTGIGSDTQYF. Written as DNA, the CDR3 is TGTGCCAGCAGCCCCCAGACAGGGATAGGGTCAGATACGCAGTATTTT.

This rearrangement joins TRBV5-5 to TRBJ1-4; TRBD1 aligns across 8 bases. CDR1 is SGHKS and CDR2 is YYEKEE in the germline V gene (reference sequence). The V gene end was trimmed by 4 bases and the J gene end by 5 bases; junction bases not matched to a gene: 7. This CDR3 has 15 amino acids. The DNA for the CDR3 is TGTGCCAGCAGCACGGACAGGGTGAGAAATGAAAAACTGTTTTTT. This encodes CASSTDRVRNEKLFF.

The chain employs TRBV7-9 and TRBJ1-1, with a tentative D call TRBD1 (5 bases). The CDR3 consists of 16 residues. Trimming took 7 bases from V and 1 from J, leaving 19 bases between them. Germline values: CDR1 SEHNR, CDR2 FQNEAQ (reference sequence). CDR3 coding DNA: TGTGCCAGCATCCCGAACCTGGACACAAAGAACACTGAAGCTTTCTTT. It encodes CASIPNLDTKNTEAFF.

The CDR3 nucleotides are TGCGCCAGCAGCCACCCCGGGACAGGGAAGTACAATGAGCAGTTCTTC. This encodes CASSHPGTGKYNEQFF. The chain has TRBV5-1 and TRBJ2-1; TRBD1 matches 9 bases. Germline CDR1 SGHRS, CDR2 YFSETQ. The J segment lost 4 bases and the V segment lost 4 bases, leaving 9 bases of the junction unmatched. The CDR3 contains 16 residues.

The rearrangement links TRBV4-1 to TRBJ1-5, with a possible D match to TRBD1 (5 bases). Germline loops: CDR1 MGHRA, CDR2 YSYEKL. With 1 base removed from V and 4 bases from J, the gap between germline ends came to 8 bases. CDR3 size: 14 residues. The CDR3 loop reads CASSQVQGNQPQHF. In DNA, the CDR3 is TGCGCCAGCAGCCAAGTCCAGGGAAATCAGCCCCAGCATTTT.

The rearrangement links TRBV20-1 to TRBJ2-2; TRBD2 matches at 7 bases. CDR1 and CDR2 from the germline V gene are DFQATT and SNEGSKA (reference sequence). The V and J ends lost 3 bases and 0 bases, in that order; junction bases with no gene match: 10. CDR3 size: 17 residues. The CDR3 sequence: CSASVPQRGANTGELFF. The CDR3 DNA is TGCAGTGCTAGTGTTCCGCAGCGGGGCGCGAACACCGGGGAGCTGTTTTTT.

The chain joins TRBV7-2 to TRBJ2-7; no clear D. The CDR3 consists of 13 residues. V was shortened by 0 bases and J by 3 bases, with 6 bases between the two germline ends. Looked up from germline, CDR1 is SGHTA and CDR2 is FQGNSA. CDR3 loop: CASSLALDYEQYF. CDR3 DNA: TGTGCCAGCAGCTTAGCCCTAGACTACGAGCAGTACTTC.

The chain links TRBV2 to TRBJ2-2, with a possible D match to TRBD2 (6 bases). Germline CDR1 and CDR2: SNHLY and FYNNEI. Trimming took 9 bases from V and 1 from J, leaving 12 bases between them. CDR3 length: 14 amino acids. The CDR3 region has the DNA TGTGCCAGGGGGGGTGCAGAGAACACCGGGGAGCTGTTTTTT. Protein sequence: CARGGAENTGELFF.

V and J are TRBV11-2 and TRBJ2-7, with TRBD1 as a possible D gene (6 bases). Germline-derived CDR1 and CDR2 are SGHAT and FQNNGV. V lost 5 bases, J lost 6 bases, and 11 bases lay in between. The CDR3 contains 12 residues. CDR3 coding DNA: TGTGCCAGCAGCCAGGGGCTAACCGAGCAGTACTTC. It is translated as CASSQGLTEQYF.

V usage is TRBV7-9 and J usage is TRBJ2-1; D uncertain. CDR3 size: 12 residues. V shed 5 bases and J shed 15 bases, with 17 bases lying between them. CDR1 SEHNR and CDR2 FQNEAQ come from the germline V gene (reference sequence). The CDR3 coding sequence is TGTGCCAGCAGCACCCAACTTGCGGTTGTGTTCTTC. Translated: CASSTQLAVVFF.

The gene calls are TRBV5-4 and TRBJ2-2, with 7 bases aligning to TRBD1. Per the germline V gene, CDR1 is SGHNT and CDR2 is YYREEE (reference sequence). J lost 4 bases, V lost 2 bases, and 8 bases had no gene match. The CDR3 runs to 16 residues. The CDR3 loop is CASSFERQGGTGELFF. DNA for the CDR3: TGTGCCAGCAGCTTTGAAAGACAGGGTGGCACCGGGGAGCTGTTTTTT.

This chain joins TRBV6-5 and TRBJ2-7, with D maybe TRBD1 (6 bases). Germline assignment: CDR1 MNHEY and CDR2 SVGAGI. CDR3 size: 15 residues. V lost 5 bases and J 1 base, leaving 15 bases between the germline ends. The CDR3 here is CASSRSLGASYEQYF. The DNA for the CDR3 is TGTGCCAGCAGTCGGTCCCTGGGGGCGTCCTACGAGCAGTACTTC.

The J gene is TRBJ2-2, the V gene TRBV11-2; 14 bases are shared with TRBD2. This CDR3 has 19 residues. V lost 2 bases to trimming and J lost 4 bases; unmatched junction nucleotides: 9. Germline CDR1 is SGHAT and CDR2 is FQNNGV. The CDR3 bases are TGTGCCAGCAGCTTACGGGGACTAGCGGGAGTCGGGGTCACCGGGGAGCTGTTTTTT. Translating it yields CASSLRGLAGVGVTGELFF.

V is TRBV7-3 and J is TRBJ2-3; D is unresolved. The V and J ends lost 4 bases and 6 bases respectively, with 11 bases between them. CDR1 is SGHTA and CDR2 is FQGTGA in the germline V gene. CDR3 length: 13 amino acids. CDR3: CASSSTMSDTQYF. Here the CDR3 DNA reads TGTGCCAGCAGCTCCACAATGTCCGATACGCAGTATTTT.

The chain carries TRBV25-1 and TRBJ2-7; 8 positions agree with TRBD2. Looked up from germline, CDR1 is MGHDK and CDR2 is SYGVNS. The CDR3 contains 15 residues. J gave up 0 bases and V 8 bases, and 9 bases lay outside the gene matches. The DNA for the CDR3 is TGTGCCAGCTGTGCGGCGGGGGGAAACTCCTACGAGCAGTACTTC. This encodes CASCAAGGNSYEQYF.